These T cell receptor beta chains were read from a single sample in a study of radiation and T cells in renal cell carcinoma. Generated by immunoSEQ multiplex PCR, the TCRdb table keeps only in-frame clones and is missing some. The data show around 22,000 clones, roughly 60% seen once. This sample comprised tumor tissue, obtained from a patient whose treatment was nephrectomy without radiotherapy. These receptors came from a man in his forties with renal cell carcinoma. Each CDR3 is given with its conserved first and last residue. The D gene is left open where the match is weak. Size is stated for part of the rows, as once, few or many counts, or as a class when the clone is expanded.

D gene	clone size	CDR3 length	V gene	J gene	CDR3 protein	CDR3 DNA
TRBD1	NA	14	TRBV28	TRBJ1-2	CASSPPGQLYGYTF	TGTGCCAGCAGCCCCCCGGGACAGCTCTATGGCTACACCTTC
TRBD2	NA	16	TRBV4-1	TRBJ2-5	CASSQVWRGGRETQYF	TGCGCCAGCAGCCAAGTCTGGCGGGGGGGCCGGGAGACCCAGTACTTC
NA	NA	16	TRBV4-1	TRBJ1-6	CASSQEQKGSNSPLHF	TGCGCCAGCAGCCAAGAGCAGAAGGGTTCCAATTCACCCCTCCACTTT
NA	NA	15	TRBV28	TRBJ1-1	CASSTHEDRNTEAFF	TGTGCCAGCAGTACCCATGAGGACAGGAACACTGAAGCTTTCTTT
NA	NA	12	TRBV6-1	TRBJ2-1	CASSEQYNEQFF	TGTGCCAGCAGTGAACAGTACAATGAGCAGTTCTTC
NA	NA	14	TRBV6-6	TRBJ1-3	CASSYREAGNTIYF	TGTGCCAGCAGCTACAGGGAAGCTGGAAACACCATATATTTT
NA	NA	16	TRBV25-1	TRBJ2-3	CASSSWTPPSTDTQYF	TGTGCCAGCAGTTCGTGGACACCTCCTAGCACAGATACGCAGTATTTT
NA	NA	15	TRBV6-1	TRBJ1-6	CASKGPGSYNSPLHF	TGTGCCAGCAAAGGACCTGGCTCCTATAATTCACCCCTCCACTTT
TRBD1	few	12	TRBV6-1	TRBJ1-2	CASSIYRGRGTF	TGTGCCAGCAGTATTTACAGGGGACGGGGCACCTTC
TRBD1	NA	14	TRBV10-3	TRBJ2-2	CAITGQENTGELFF	TGTGCCATCACGGGACAGGAGAACACCGGGGAGCTGTTTTTT
TRBD2	once	15	TRBV5-8	TRBJ2-2	CASRLAGSNTGELFF	TGTGCCAGCAGACTAGCGGGATCGAACACCGGGGAGCTGTTTTTT
TRBD1	NA	14	TRBV5-1	TRBJ1-4	CASSAGTDNEKLFF	TGCGCCAGCAGCGCCGGGACAGACAATGAAAAACTGTTTTTT
NA	NA	14	TRBV7-2	TRBJ2-2	CASSQKAGTGELFF	TGTGCCAGCAGCCAGAAGGCAGGCACCGGGGAGCTGTTTTTT
NA	NA	15	TRBV6-5	TRBJ2-3	CASLKRVPSTDTQYF	TGTGCCAGCCTAAAGCGGGTCCCGAGCACAGATACGCAGTATTTT
NA	once	14	TRBV6-5	TRBJ1-1	CASSSDGVNTEAFF	TGTGCCAGCAGTTCAGACGGGGTGAACACTGAAGCTTTCTTT
NA	NA	14	TRBV10-3	TRBJ1-3	CASKDGVPGNTIYF	TGTGCCTCCAAGGACGGGGTACCTGGAAACACCATATATTTT
NA	many	15	TRBV11-2	TRBJ1-5	CASSLDFSGNQPQHF	TGTGCCAGCAGCCTGGATTTCTCCGGCAATCAGCCCCAGCATTTT
NA	few	14	TRBV5-1	TRBJ1-1	CASSLTLVGTEAFF	TGCGCCAGCAGCTTAACCCTCGTCGGGACTGAAGCTTTCTTT
NA	few	14	TRBV2	TRBJ1-6	CASSQLGAGSPLHF	TGTGCCAGCAGTCAACTGGGAGCGGGTTCACCCCTCCACTTT
NA	NA	15	TRBV7-9	TRBJ2-1	CASSNPGTPVNEQFF	TGTGCCAGCAGCAACCCCGGGACCCCGGTAAATGAGCAGTTCTTC
NA	many	13	TRBV11-2	TRBJ1-1	CATKQGMNTEAFF	TGTGCCACTAAACAGGGCATGAACACTGAAGCTTTCTTT
NA	NA	14	TRBV18	TRBJ1-1	CASSPRTDSTEAFF	TGTGCCAGCTCACCTAGGACGGATAGCACTGAAGCTTTCTTT
NA	NA	12	TRBV6-6	TRBJ2-7	CASSFRANEQYF	TGTGCCAGCAGTTTCCGGGCGAACGAGCAGTACTTC
TRBD1	NA	16	TRBV30	TRBJ1-5	CAWSGPTGGLNQPQHF	TGTGCCTGGAGCGGTCCGACAGGGGGATTAAATCAGCCCCAGCATTTT
NA	NA	15	TRBV10-3	TRBJ1-4	CAISESGATNEKLFF	TGTGCCATCAGTGAGTCGGGGGCCACTAATGAAAAACTGTTTTTT
NA	medium-sized	17	TRBV7-9	TRBJ2-2	CASSLARRTGRTGELFF	TGTGCCAGCAGCTTAGCACGAAGAACAGGGAGAACCGGGGAGCTGTTTTTT
NA	NA	16	TRBV11-3	TRBJ2-3	CASSLGSRTDTDTQYF	TGTGCCAGCAGCTTAGGATCCAGGACCGACACAGATACGCAGTATTTT
TRBD1	NA	13	TRBV4-3	TRBJ1-4	CASSQDAWDREVF	TGCGCCAGCAGCCAAGATGCCTGGGACAGGGAGGTTTTT
NA	few	13	TRBV30	TRBJ1-5	CAWSAGGNQPQHF	TGTGCCTGGAGTGCGGGCGGCAATCAGCCCCAGCATTTT
NA	once	19	TRBV9	TRBJ2-1	CASSVHDYSLYNAYNEQFF	TGTGCCAGCAGCGTACACGACTACTCTCTTTACAATGCCTACAATGAGCAGTTCTTC
NA	NA	11	TRBV5-1	TRBJ2-3	CASKLQGRAYF	TGCGCCAGCAAACTGCAAGGGAGAGCGTATTTT
TRBD1	NA	16	TRBV5-1	TRBJ1-3	CASSLAGTGAGNTIYF	TGCGCCAGCAGCTTGGCCGGGACAGGGGCTGGAAACACCATATATTTT
NA	NA	16	TRBV9	TRBJ2-3	CASSQSGVSSTDTQYF	TGTGCCAGCAGCCAATCTGGGGTTTCTAGCACAGATACGCAGTATTTT
NA	few	15	TRBV5-4	TRBJ1-4	CASSLAGRLNEKLFF	TGTGCCAGCAGCTTGGCGGGCCGACTTAATGAAAAACTGTTTTTT
TRBD1	NA	17	TRBV4-1	TRBJ1-2	CASSPTFGQGTSGGYTF	TGCGCCAGCAGCCCAACCTTTGGACAGGGAACGAGTGGGGGCTACACCTTC
NA	few	15	TRBV9	TRBJ2-2	CASSVTTGDTGELFF	TGTGCCAGCAGCGTCACCACGGGGGACACCGGGGAGCTGTTTTTT
NA	NA	17	TRBV5-1	TRBJ2-1	CASNGQGLLAVGDEQFF	TGCGCCAGCAATGGACAGGGTTTGCTAGCGGTAGGGGATGAGCAGTTCTTC
NA	NA	18	TRBV4-1	TRBJ2-5	CASSQEVGGMSSRETQYF	TGCGCCAGCAGCCAAGAGGTGGGGGGTATGTCGTCGAGAGAGACCCAGTACTTC
TRBD2	few	13	TRBV29-1	TRBJ2-2	CSGGRPTTGELFF	TGCTCCGGCGGGAGGCCAACGACCGGGGAGCTGTTTTTT
NA	NA	13	TRBV6-4	TRBJ1-6	CASSDRDNSPLHF	TGTGCCAGCAGTGACAGGGATAATTCACCCCTCCACTTT
TRBD2	NA	15	TRBV2	TRBJ2-3	CASSRLAGVTDTQYF	TGTGCCAGCAGCAGACTAGCGGGAGTCACAGATACGCAGTATTTT
NA	NA	11	TRBV5-1	TRBJ2-7	CASSLGGTQYF	TGTGCCAGCAGCTTGGGGGGTACTCAGTACTTC
NA	NA	15	TRBV6-5	TRBJ1-1	CASTTAGASNTEAFF	TGTGCCAGCACGACCGCCGGGGCGTCGAACACTGAAGCTTTCTTT
TRBD2	NA	17	TRBV6-1	TRBJ2-1	CASSVGLAGGSYNEQFF	TGTGCCAGCAGTGTGGGACTAGCGGGAGGCTCCTACAATGAGCAGTTCTTC
NA	NA	17	TRBV6-4	TRBJ1-5	CASSDSQLLYSNQPQHF	TGTGCCAGCAGTGACTCTCAGCTCCTTTATAGCAATCAGCCCCAGCATTTT
NA	few	15	TRBV11-2	TRBJ2-5	CASSRRAGVGETQYF	TGTGCCAGCAGCCGACGGGCGGGCGTGGGAGAGACCCAGTACTTC
NA	NA	12	TRBV6-5	TRBJ2-7	CASSSGAYEQYF	TGTGCCAGCAGTTCGGGGGCATACGAGCAGTACTTC
TRBD1	NA	14	TRBV7-8	TRBJ1-5	CASSPRTGTQPQHF	TGTGCCAGCAGCCCCCGGACAGGGACCCAGCCCCAGCATTTT
NA	few	13	TRBV2	TRBJ1-1	CASRLTVNTEAFF	TGTGCCAGCAGATTGACAGTGAACACTGAAGCTTTCTTT
TRBD1	NA	12	TRBV7-7	TRBJ2-1	CASSPDRGKQFF	TGTGCTAGCAGCCCGGACAGGGGTAAGCAGTTCTTC
TRBD2	NA	16	TRBV5-6	TRBJ2-2	CASSFPAGGNTGELFF	TGTGCCAGCAGCTTTCCCGCGGGGGGGAACACCGGGGAGCTGTTTTTT
NA	NA	18	TRBV4-2	TRBJ2-3	CASSQEGNPGLSTDTQYF	TGTGCCAGCAGCCAAGAAGGTAATCCGGGACTTAGCACAGATACGCAGTATTTT
TRBD2	NA	17	TRBV5-1	TRBJ2-3	CASSRGLAGTLTDTQYF	TGCGCCAGCAGCCGGGGACTAGCGGGGACTCTCACAGATACGCAGTATTTT
NA	few	13	TRBV19	TRBJ1-2	CASSLTANYGYTF	TGTGCCAGTAGTCTAACAGCTAACTATGGCTACACCTTC
TRBD1	NA	14	TRBV28	TRBJ1-2	CASTTPQGRLGYTF	TGTGCCAGCACAACTCCACAGGGGCGACTCGGCTACACCTTC
NA	NA	13	TRBV7-8	TRBJ2-1	CASSNSHTTEQFF	TGTGCCAGCAGCAACTCCCACACGACCGAGCAGTTCTTC
TRBD1	NA	16	TRBV4-1	TRBJ2-2	CASREGQGLNTGELFF	TGCGCCAGCAGAGAAGGACAGGGGCTAAACACCGGGGAGCTGTTTTTT